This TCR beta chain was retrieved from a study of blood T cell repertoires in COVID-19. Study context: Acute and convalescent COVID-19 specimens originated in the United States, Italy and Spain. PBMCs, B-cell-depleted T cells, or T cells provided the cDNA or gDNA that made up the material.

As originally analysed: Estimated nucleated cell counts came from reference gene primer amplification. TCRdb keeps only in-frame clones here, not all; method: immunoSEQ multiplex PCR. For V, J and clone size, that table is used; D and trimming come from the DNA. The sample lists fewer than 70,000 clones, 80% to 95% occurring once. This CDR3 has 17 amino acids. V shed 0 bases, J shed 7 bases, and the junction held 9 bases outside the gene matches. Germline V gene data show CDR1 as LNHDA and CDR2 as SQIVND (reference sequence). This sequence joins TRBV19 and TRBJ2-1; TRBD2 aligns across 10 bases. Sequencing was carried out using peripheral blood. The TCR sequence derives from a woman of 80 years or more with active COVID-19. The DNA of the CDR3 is TGTGCCAGTAGTATAGATCGCCTAGCGGGAGTTAGGAATGAGCAGTTCTTC. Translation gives CASSIDRLAGVRNEQFF. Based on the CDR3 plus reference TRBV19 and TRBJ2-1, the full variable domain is DGGITQSPKYLFRKEGQNVTLSCEQNLNHDAMYWYRQDPGQGLRLIYYSQIVNDFQKGDIAEGYSVSREKKESFPLTVTSAQKNPTAFYLCASSIDRLAGVRNEQFFGPGTRLTVL.